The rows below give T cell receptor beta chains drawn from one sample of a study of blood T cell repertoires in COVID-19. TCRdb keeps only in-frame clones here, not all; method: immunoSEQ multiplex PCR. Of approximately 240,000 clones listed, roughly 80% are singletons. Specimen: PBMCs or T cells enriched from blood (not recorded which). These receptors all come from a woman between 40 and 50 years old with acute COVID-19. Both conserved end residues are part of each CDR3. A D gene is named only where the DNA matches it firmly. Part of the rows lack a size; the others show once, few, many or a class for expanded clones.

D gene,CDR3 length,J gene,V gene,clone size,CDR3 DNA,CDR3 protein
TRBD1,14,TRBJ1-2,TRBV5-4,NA,TGTGCCAGCAGCGGGGGACAGGGGTACTATGGCTACACCTTC,CASSGGQGYYGYTF
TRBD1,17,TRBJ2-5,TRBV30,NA,TGTGCCTGGAGTGCTTACCCCGGGACAGGGGTGGCGAAGACCCAGTACTTC,CAWSAYPGTGVAKTQYF
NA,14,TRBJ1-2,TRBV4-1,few,TGCGCCAGCAGCCAAGAGGGCCAGCCCTATGGCTACACCTTC,CASSQEGQPYGYTF
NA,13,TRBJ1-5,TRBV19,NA,TGTGCCAGTAGTATCGGGTTGCAATCGCACCAGCATTTT,CASSIGLQSHQHF
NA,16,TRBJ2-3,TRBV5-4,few,TGTGCCAGCAGCTTTACCATCTTGGCCAGCACAGATACGCAGTATTTT,CASSFTILASTDTQYF
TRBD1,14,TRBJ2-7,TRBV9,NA,TGTGCCAGCAGCCCCCAGACAGGGGACTACGAGCAGTACTTC,CASSPQTGDYEQYF
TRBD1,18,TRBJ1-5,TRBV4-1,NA,TGCGCCAGCAGCCAAGATAAGACAGGGTTCGGAGGCAATCAGCCCCAGCATTTT,CASSQDKTGFGGNQPQHF
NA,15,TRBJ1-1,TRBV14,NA,TGTGCCAGCAGCCAAGCCCCCACCTTCGGCACTGAAGCTTTCTTT,CASSQAPTFGTEAFF
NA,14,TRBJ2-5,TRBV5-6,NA,TGTGCCAGCAGTTCCAACAGGGGGGGTGAGACCCAGTACTTC,CASSSNRGGETQYF
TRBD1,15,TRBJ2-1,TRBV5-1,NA,TGCGCCAGCAGCACCGGGACAGGGTCCTACAATGAGCAGTTCTTC,CASSTGTGSYNEQFF
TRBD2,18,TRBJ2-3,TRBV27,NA,TGTGCCAGCAGTTCCCAACTCGGACTAGCGGGAGACACAGATACGCAGTATTTT,CASSSQLGLAGDTDTQYF
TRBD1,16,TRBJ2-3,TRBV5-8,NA,TGTGCCAGCAGCGCATGGACAGGGGGCCGAGTAGATACGCAGTATTTT,CASSAWTGGRVDTQYF
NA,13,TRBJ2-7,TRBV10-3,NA,TGTGCCATCAGTGAGCCCTCAGGGTACGAGCAGTACTTC,CAISEPSGYEQYF
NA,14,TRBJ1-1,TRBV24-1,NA,TGTGCCACCAGTGATTCTCGGGTACCGTCCGAAGCTTTCTTT,CATSDSRVPSEAFF
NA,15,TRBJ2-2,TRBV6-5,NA,TGTGCCAGCAGCCTAGAAGGGGGGAACACCGGGGAGCTGTTTTTT,CASSLEGGNTGELFF
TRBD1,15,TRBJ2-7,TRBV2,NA,TGTGCCAGCCGGGACAGGGGGCAGAAGTCCTACGAGCAGTACTTC,CASRDRGQKSYEQYF
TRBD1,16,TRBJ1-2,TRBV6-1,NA,TGTGCCAGCAGTGTTACACTGACAGGGGGGAACTATGGCTACACCTTC,CASSVTLTGGNYGYTF
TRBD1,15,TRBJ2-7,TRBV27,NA,TGTGCCAGCAGTTCTCTAAGGGACAGAACCTACGAGCAGTACTTC,CASSSLRDRTYEQYF
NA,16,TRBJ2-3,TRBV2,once,TGTGCCAGCAGTAACCTAGGGGGGGGAGCCACAGATACGCAGTATTTT,CASSNLGGGATDTQYF
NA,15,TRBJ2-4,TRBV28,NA,TGTGCCAGCAGTTTAGTTTTTACGGGTAGAAACATTCAGTACTTC,CASSLVFTGRNIQYF
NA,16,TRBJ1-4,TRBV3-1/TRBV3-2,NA,TGTGCCAGCAGCCAAGTGAAGGAGGCGGCGTTCGAAAAACTGTTTTTT,CASSQVKEAAFEKLFF
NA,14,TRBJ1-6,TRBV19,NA,TGTGCCAGTAGTATGGGAGTTCGGAATTCACCCCTCCACTTT,CASSMGVRNSPLHF
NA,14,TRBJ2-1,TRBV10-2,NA,TGCGCCAGCAGTGATCCGGGGTCGTTTGGTGAGCAGTTCTTC,CASSDPGSFGEQFF
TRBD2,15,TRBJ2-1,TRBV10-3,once,TGTGCCATCAGTGGGGGTAGCGGGGCTTACAATGAGCAGTTCTTC,CAISGGSGAYNEQFF
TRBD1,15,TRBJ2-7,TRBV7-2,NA,TGTGCCAGCAGCTTACAGCCCCGGGACAGGGGCGAGCAGTACTTC,CASSLQPRDRGEQYF
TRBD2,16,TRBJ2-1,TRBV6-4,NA,TGTGCCAGCAGTGTGGGGACTAGCGGGAGGGTGAATGAGCAGTTCTTC,CASSVGTSGRVNEQFF
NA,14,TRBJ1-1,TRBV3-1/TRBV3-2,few,TGTGCCAGCAGCCAAGTACAGGGGAACACTGAAGCTTTCTTT,CASSQVQGNTEAFF
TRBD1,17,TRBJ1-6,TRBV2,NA,TGTGCCACCGGACAGGGTCCATTGAGCTCCTATAATTCACCCCTCCACTTT,CATGQGPLSSYNSPLHF
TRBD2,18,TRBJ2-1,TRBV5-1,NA,TGCGCCAGCAGCTTTCTAGCGGGAGGACCGAGCTCCTACAATGAGCAGTTCTTC,CASSFLAGGPSSYNEQFF
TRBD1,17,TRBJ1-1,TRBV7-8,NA,TGTGCCAGCAGCTTAGCCCGGGACAGGGTCGTGAACACTGAAGCTTTCTTT,CASSLARDRVVNTEAFF
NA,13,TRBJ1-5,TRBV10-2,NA,TGCGCCAGCAAGGGGCGAGGCAATCAGCCCCAGCATTTT,CASKGRGNQPQHF
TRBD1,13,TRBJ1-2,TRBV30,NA,TGTGCCTGGAGTGGACAGGGGGCGCATGGCTACACCTTC,CAWSGQGAHGYTF
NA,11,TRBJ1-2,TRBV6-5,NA,TGTGCCACCACGGACATACGTGGCTACACCTTC,CATTDIRGYTF
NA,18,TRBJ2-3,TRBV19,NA,TGTGCCAGTAGTATAACTCTAGTGGTCCAACCATTGACAGATACGCAGTATTTT,CASSITLVVQPLTDTQYF
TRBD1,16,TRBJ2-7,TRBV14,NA,TGTGCCAGCAGCCCAAGAACCGGGACAGCTTCCTACGAGCAGTACTTC,CASSPRTGTASYEQYF
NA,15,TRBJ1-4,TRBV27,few,TGTGCCAGCAGTTTAGGGGGGGCGCCTAATGAAAAACTGTTTTTT,CASSLGGAPNEKLFF
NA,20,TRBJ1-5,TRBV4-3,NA,TGCGCCAGCAGCCAAGAATACGGGACTTTATCTACTTATAGCAATCAGCCCCAGCATTTT,CASSQEYGTLSTYSNQPQHF
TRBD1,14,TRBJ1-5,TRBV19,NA,TGTGCCAGTAGTGACAGGGGGTTTAATCAGCCCCAGCATTTT,CASSDRGFNQPQHF
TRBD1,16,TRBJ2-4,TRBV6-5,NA,TGTGCCAGCAGTTACTCGGGGAGTTTGGACAGGGACATTCAGTACTTC,CASSYSGSLDRDIQYF
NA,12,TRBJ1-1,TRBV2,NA,TGTGCCAGCCTGCGTCGGAACACTGAAGCTTTCTTT,CASLRRNTEAFF
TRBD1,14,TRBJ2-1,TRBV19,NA,TGTGCCAGTAGTATCGGGGCAGGGGGCGATGAGCAGTTCTTC,CASSIGAGGDEQFF
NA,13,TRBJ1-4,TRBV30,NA,TGTGCCTGGAGTGGGGGCATGAATGAAAAACTGTTTTTT,CAWSGGMNEKLFF
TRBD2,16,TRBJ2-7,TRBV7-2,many,TGTGCCAGCAGCTTAGGAGCGGGAGGGAGATCAGGCGAGCAGTACTTC,CASSLGAGGRSGEQYF
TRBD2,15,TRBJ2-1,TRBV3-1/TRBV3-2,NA,TGTGCCAGCAGCCCTAGCGGGGGTTCCTACAATGAGCAGTTCTTC,CASSPSGGSYNEQFF
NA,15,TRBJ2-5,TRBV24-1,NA,TGTGCCACCAGTGAGGCCGCCGGGAGTAAGGTGACCCAGTACTTC,CATSEAAGSKVTQYF
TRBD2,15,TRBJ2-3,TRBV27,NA,TGTGCCAGCAGTACCTTAGCGGGTGGCACAGATACGCAGTATTTT,CASSTLAGGTDTQYF
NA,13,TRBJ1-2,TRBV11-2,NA,TGTGCCAGCAGCCCAACAGGGAACTATGGCTACACCTTC,CASSPTGNYGYTF
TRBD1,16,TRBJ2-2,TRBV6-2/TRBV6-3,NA,TGTGCCAGCAGTGCCCGGACAGGGCTGGGCACCGGGGAGCTGTTTTTT,CASSARTGLGTGELFF
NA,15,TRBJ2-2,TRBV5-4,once,TGTGCCAGCAGCTTAGGGGCAGGGGAGACCGGGGAGCTGTTTTTT,CASSLGAGETGELFF